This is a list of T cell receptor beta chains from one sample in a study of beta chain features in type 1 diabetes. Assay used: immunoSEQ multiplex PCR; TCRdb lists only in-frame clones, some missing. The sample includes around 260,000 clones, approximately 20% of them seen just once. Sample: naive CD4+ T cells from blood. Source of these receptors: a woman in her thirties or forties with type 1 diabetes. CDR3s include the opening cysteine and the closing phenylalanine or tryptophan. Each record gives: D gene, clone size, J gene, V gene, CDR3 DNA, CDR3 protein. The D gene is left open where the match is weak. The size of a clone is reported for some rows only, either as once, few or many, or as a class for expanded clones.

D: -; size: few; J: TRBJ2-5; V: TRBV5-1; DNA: TGCGCCAGCAGCGCGCAAGAGACCCAGTACTTC; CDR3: CASSAQETQYF
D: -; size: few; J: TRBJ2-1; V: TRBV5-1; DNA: TGCGCCAGCAGGGACTCAAACAATGAGCAGTTCTTC; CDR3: CASRDSNNEQFF
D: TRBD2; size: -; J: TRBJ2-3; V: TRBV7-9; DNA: TGTGCCAGCAGCTTACGGGGGGACGAGAAAAATACGCAGTATTTT; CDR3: CASSLRGDEKNTQYF
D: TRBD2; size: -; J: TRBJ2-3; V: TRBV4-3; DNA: TGCGCCAGCAGCCAAGCGGCCGGTTCGGCGGGAGGGAGAGATACGCAGTATTTT; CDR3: CASSQAAGSAGGRDTQYF
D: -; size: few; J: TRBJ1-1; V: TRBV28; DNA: TGTGCCAGCAGTTGGCGCGGGGGAACTGAAGCTTTCTTT; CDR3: CASSWRGGTEAFF
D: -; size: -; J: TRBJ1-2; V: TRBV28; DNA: TGTGCCAGCAGTTTGGACAGCGCCTATGGCTACACCTTC; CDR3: CASSLDSAYGYTF
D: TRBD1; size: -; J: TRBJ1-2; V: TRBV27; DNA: TGTGCCAGCAGTTTAAGCGACAGGGGATACTATGGCTACACCTTC; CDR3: CASSLSDRGYYGYTF
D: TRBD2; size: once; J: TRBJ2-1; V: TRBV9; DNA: TGTGCCAGCAGCGTAGCCGTCGACGGACTAGTAGGTGAGCAGTTCTTC; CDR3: CASSVAVDGLVGEQFF
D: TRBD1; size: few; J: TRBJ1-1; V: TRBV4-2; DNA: TGTGCCAGCAGCAACCTATTACAGGGGAGCACTGAAGCTTTCTTT; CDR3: CASSNLLQGSTEAFF
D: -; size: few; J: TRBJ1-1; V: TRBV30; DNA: TGTGCCAGTTCTACAGGGTGGGACACTGAAGCTTTCTTT; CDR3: CASSTGWDTEAFF
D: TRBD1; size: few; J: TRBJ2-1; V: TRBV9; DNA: TGTGCCAGCAGCCCCAGACAGGGCTTCCCCTACAATGAGCAGTTCTTC; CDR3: CASSPRQGFPYNEQFF
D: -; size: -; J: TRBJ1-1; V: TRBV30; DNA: TGTGCCTGGAGTGTACAGGAGTTGTGGAGCGCTGAAGCTTTCTTT; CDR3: CAWSVQELWSAEAFF
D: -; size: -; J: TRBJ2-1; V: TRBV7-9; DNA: TGTGCCAGCAGCTACTCGCGGCCCGGGGAGCAGTTCTTC; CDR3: CASSYSRPGEQFF
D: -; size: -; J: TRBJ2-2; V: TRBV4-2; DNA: TGTGCCAGCAGCCAAGAAGGTTTAGGACAGAGGAACACCGGGGAGCTGTTTTTT; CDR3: CASSQEGLGQRNTGELFF
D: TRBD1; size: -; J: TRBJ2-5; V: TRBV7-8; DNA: TGTGCCAGCAGCCCGCCGGGACAGCAAGAGACCCAGTACTTC; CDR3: CASSPPGQQETQYF